Each of the 8 T cell receptor beta chains below was sequenced from the same sample in a study of cytomegalovirus exposure and HLA in healthy donors. PCR employed 60 Vbeta and 13 Jbeta primers. Sequenced by immunoSEQ multiplex PCR; TCRdb stores in-frame clones only, minus some. Altogether some 65,000 clones are present, around 80% being singletons, with the ten largest covering 3%. Sequenced material: PBMCs. These receptors were collected from a girl under 18 in good health and CMV-seropositive.

This chain connects TRBV5-6 to TRBJ2-2; 8 bases are a match to TRBD1. J gave up 1 base and V 4 bases, and 6 bases lay outside the gene matches. The CDR3 sequence is 16 residues long. Per the germline V gene, CDR1 is SGHDT and CDR2 is YYEEEE. CDR3 coding DNA: TGTGCCAGCAGCGGCTCCGGGACAGGGAACACCGGGGAGCTGTTTTTT. This gives the protein CASSGSGTGNTGELFF. The whole variable domain, remainder taken from reference TRBV5-6 and TRBJ2-2, is DAGVTQSPTHLIKTRGQQVTLRCSPKSGHDTVSWYQQALGQGPQFIFQYYEEEERQRGNFPDRFSGHQFPNYSSELNVNALLLGDSALYLCASSGSGTGNTGELFFGEGSRLTVL.

This chain connects TRBV25-1 to TRBJ1-2, with TRBD1 as a possible D gene (6 bases). The CDR3 has 14 residues. V shed 6 bases and J shed 6 bases, with 17 bases lying between them. CDR1 and CDR2 (germline): MGHDK, SYGVNS. CDR3 sequence (DNA): TGTGCCAGCAGCCTAGTTGGACAGCCCCATGGCTACACCTTC. Translated: CASSLVGQPHGYTF.

V is TRBV5-6 and J is TRBJ2-7; 10 nucleotides line up with TRBD2. The length of the CDR3 is 13 residues. V lost 7 bases, J lost 5 bases, and 6 bases stayed unmatched. Germline lookup yields CDR1 SGHDT and CDR2 YYEEEE. CDR3 in DNA: TGTGCCAGCCGAACTAGCGGGATCCACGAGCAGTACTTC. Its translation: CASRTSGIHEQYF. Supplemented by reference TRBV5-6 and TRBJ2-7, the full variable domain reads DAGVTQSPTHLIKTRGQQVTLRCSPKSGHDTVSWYQQALGQGPQFIFQYYEEEERQRGNFPDRFSGHQFPNYSSELNVNALLLGDSALYLCASRTSGIHEQYFGPGTRLTVT.

J is TRBJ1-4 and V is TRBV4-1; 10 bases match TRBD1. Germline values: CDR1 MGHRA, CDR2 YSYEKL. V lost 0 bases and J lost 7; bases outside the gene matches: 5. The length of the CDR3 is 16 residues. In DNA, the CDR3 is TGCGCCAGCAGCCAAGAACCCGGGACAGGGGTTGAAAAACTGTTTTTT. Translated, it gives CASSQEPGTGVEKLFF.

This rearrangement joins TRBV4-3 to TRBJ2-7; the match to TRBD2 covers 8 bases. This CDR3 comprises 16 residues. From germline, CDR1 is LGHNA and CDR2 YSLEER. V dropped 0 bases and J dropped 5; count of bases not matched to a gene: 9. DNA of the CDR3: TGCGCCAGCAGCCAAGATCCGGGAGCGGGAGTTGACGAGCAGTACTTC. Protein: CASSQDPGAGVDEQYF.

The chain employs TRBV5-4 and TRBJ2-7, with D perhaps matching TRBD1 (6 bases). The CDR3 runs to 14 residues. V was clipped by 3 bases and J by 2 bases, with 12 bases between them. The germline CDR1 and CDR2 sequences are SGHNT and YYREEE (reference sequence). CDR3 sequence: CASSSRQDPYEQYF. The CDR3 bases are TGTGCCAGCAGCTCCAGACAGGACCCCTACGAGCAGTACTTC.

The gene calls are TRBV6-1 and TRBJ2-1, with 11 bases matching TRBD2. The CDR3 sequence is 15 residues long. Trimming removed 3 bases from V and 5 bases from J; junction bases left unmatched: 3. Per the germline V gene, CDR1 is MNHNS and CDR2 is SASEGT. The CDR3 is CASSDILAGDNEQFF. The CDR3 nucleotides read TGTGCCAGCAGTGATATACTAGCGGGAGACAATGAGCAGTTCTTC.

This clone was found once. V gene TRBV30 combines with J gene TRBJ2-7, with D hard to call. Germline-derived CDR1 and CDR2 are GTSNPN and SVGIG (reference sequence). This CDR3 spans 13 amino acids. V lost 4 bases and J lost 0, with 10 bases in between. CDR3 residues: CAWIGLSSYEQYF. As DNA, the CDR3 is TGTGCCTGGATTGGGCTGAGCTCCTACGAGCAGTACTTC.